The 21 T cell receptor beta chains listed next were all sequenced from one sample in a study of cytomegalovirus exposure and HLA in healthy donors. PCR was performed using 60 Vbeta and 13 Jbeta primers. Using immunoSEQ multiplex PCR, the repertoire was profiled, and TCRdb retains in-frame clones only, with some absent. The repertoire consists of more than 140,000 clones, with roughly 81% occurring once and the leading ten covering around 1.5%. The specimen sequenced was PBMCs. The source is a female donor in good health and CMV-seronegative.

A few counts support this clone. This chain uses TRBV6-5 with TRBJ2-3; no firm D call. The CDR3 extends over 13 amino acids. Trimming took 0 bases from V and 4 from J, leaving 5 bases between them. The germline V gene has CDR1 MNHEY and CDR2 SVGAGI. Here the CDR3 DNA reads TGTGCCAGCAGTTACTCGGCGGCAGATACGCAGTATTTT. Protein product: CASSYSAADTQYF.

The chain combines TRBV5-6 with TRBJ1-2; a possible D gene is TRBD1 (5 bases). The CDR3 has 16 amino acids. Trimming removed 0 bases from V and 4 bases from J, with 16 bases in between. Germline lookup yields CDR1 SGHDT and CDR2 YYEEEE. The CDR3 DNA follows: TGTGCCAGCAGCTTGGGGGGCGCAATCCGCCGCTATGGCTACACCTTC. This gives the protein CASSLGGAIRRYGYTF.

V is TRBV2 and J is TRBJ2-1; D gene ambiguous. This CDR3 has 12 residues. V was trimmed by 3 bases and J by 15 bases, leaving 15 bases between them. CDR1 and CDR2 from the germline V gene are SNHLY and FYNNEI. The CDR3 region has the DNA TGTGCCAGCAGTGATCACCCCCGCTCCGGGTTCTTC. The encoded protein is CASSDHPRSGFF.

This chain connects TRBV7-9 to TRBJ2-1; 8 bases match TRBD1. Germline CDR1 is SEHNR and CDR2 is FQNEAQ (reference sequence). Trimming removed 5 bases from V and 12 bases from J; junction bases left unmatched: 18. The CDR3 sequence is 16 residues long. This CDR3 is CASSTPRDRPYLGQFF. CDR3 bases: TGTGCCAGCAGCACCCCCCGGGACAGGCCCTACCTGGGGCAGTTCTTC.

The rearrangement joins TRBV2 to TRBJ2-2; D gene unclear. The germline V and J ends were trimmed by 7 bases and 0 bases, with 9 bases remaining between them. The CDR3 spans 14 residues. CDR1 and CDR2 from the germline V gene are SNHLY and FYNNEI. The CDR3 is CASMAQPNTGELFF. DNA for the CDR3: TGTGCCAGCATGGCACAGCCGAACACCGGGGAGCTGTTTTTT.

The rearrangement uses TRBV5-1 and TRBJ2-7; 16 bases are shared with TRBD2. The CDR3 sequence is 17 residues long. The germline gives CDR1 SGHRS, CDR2 YFSETQ. The ends lost 4 bases at V and 6 bases at J; junction bases unmatched: 10. CDR3 sequence: CASSPGLAGGRVGEQYF. CDR3 nucleotide sequence: TGCGCCAGCAGCCCGGGACTAGCGGGAGGGCGTGTTGGCGAGCAGTACTTC.

The chain couples TRBV7-2 to TRBJ1-3, with 7 bases lining up with TRBD1. J gave up 0 bases and V 5 bases, and 13 bases lay outside the gene matches. Germline V gene lookup returns CDR1 SGHTA and CDR2 FQGNSA. This CDR3 has 18 amino acids. CDR3 loop: CASSRDGRQGLSGNTIYF. CDR3 DNA sequence: TGTGCCAGCAGCCGGGATGGGCGACAGGGTCTCTCTGGAAACACCATATATTTT.

The chain employs TRBV5-6 and TRBJ2-2, with D perhaps TRBD2 (6 bases). Germline V CDR1 and CDR2: SGHDT, YYEEEE. The CDR3 runs to 18 residues. V was pared by 5 bases and J by 5 bases, with 25 bases between. CDR3 sequence: CASRSGLRGLDITGELFF. CDR3 coding DNA: TGTGCCAGCAGGTCGGGACTCCGTGGGTTAGATATTACCGGGGAGCTGTTTTTT.

The CDR3 region is CASSPPGADPYGYTF. In DNA, the CDR3 is TGTGCCAGCAGTCCCCCCGGAGCGGACCCCTATGGCTACACCTTC. The V call is TRBV28, the J call TRBJ1-2; D is unclear. This CDR3 comprises 15 residues. Germline V gene sequence: CDR1 MDHEN, CDR2 SYDVKM. Trimming cost V 5 bases and J 4 bases, with 17 bases left between them.

This chain uses TRBV6-5 with TRBJ1-2; 7 bases are shared with TRBD1. The CDR3 sequence is 14 residues long. Germline V gene lookup returns CDR1 MNHEY and CDR2 SVGAGI. J gave up 3 bases and V 8 bases, and 9 bases lay outside the gene matches. In DNA form, the CDR3 reads TGTGCCAGCGGAGGACAGGACTCTTACTATGGCTACACCTTC. Translating it yields CASGGQDSYYGYTF.

The J gene is TRBJ2-1, the V gene TRBV28; a weak D match, TRBD1 (6 bases). The germline V gene encodes CDR1 MDHEN and CDR2 SYDVKM. This CDR3 comprises 12 residues. V shed 5 bases and J shed 5 bases, with 7 bases lying between them. CDR3 loop: CASSHRDNEQFF. The CDR3, as DNA: TGTGCCAGCAGTCACAGGGACAATGAGCAGTTCTTC.

This sequence joins TRBV20-1 and TRBJ2-7; TRBD2 is a possible D gene (5 bases). V gave up 0 bases and J gave up 5 bases, with 5 bases separating them. Germline CDR1 reads DFQATT; CDR2 reads SNEGSKA (reference sequence). The CDR3 is made up of 11 amino acids. CDR3 residues: CSARERDEQYF. The CDR3, as DNA: TGCAGTGCTAGAGAGAGGGACGAGCAGTACTTC.

The chain's CDR3 is CASSLNYEGYEQYF. In nucleotides, the CDR3 is TGTGCCAGCAGCTTAAATTACGAGGGCTACGAGCAGTACTTC. V usage is TRBV7-9 and J usage is TRBJ2-7; possible D gene TRBD2, 5 bases. The germline V and J ends were trimmed by 2 bases and 3 bases, with 11 bases remaining between them. Germline loops: CDR1 SEHNR, CDR2 FQNEAQ (reference sequence). The CDR3 is 14 residues long. The variable domain in full, with the rest retrieved from reference TRBV7-9 and TRBJ2-7, is DTGVSQNPRHKITKRGQNVTFRCDPISEHNRLYWYRQTLGQGPEFLTYFQNEAQLEKSRLLSDRFSAERPKGSFSTLEIQRTEQGDSAMYLCASSLNYEGYEQYFGPGTRLTVT.

The chain uses TRBV4-2 and TRBJ2-5, with D maybe TRBD1 (6 bases). Germline values: CDR1 LGHNA, CDR2 YNFKEQ. Trimming removed 3 bases at V and 2 bases at J, with 16 bases between. The CDR3 runs to 16 residues. CDR3 nucleotide sequence: TGTGCCAGCAGCCATCGGGGCCCAGGGGAGCAAGAGACCCAGTACTTC. Protein sequence: CASSHRGPGEQETQYF.

This clone was recorded a few times. This chain connects TRBV4-2 to TRBJ1-5; D not resolved. The CDR3 is made up of 12 amino acids. Trimming removed 1 base at V and 9 bases at J, with 7 bases between. Per the germline V gene, CDR1 is LGHNA and CDR2 is YNFKEQ. CDR3 DNA sequence: TGTGCCAGCAGCCAAGGAGCAGGGCCCCAGCATTTT. It translates to CASSQGAGPQHF.

This chain connects TRBV7-9 to TRBJ2-3; 12 bases match TRBD2. Germline V gives CDR1 SEHNR, CDR2 FQNEAQ (reference sequence). Trimming at V came to 5 bases and at J to 4 bases, leaving 7 bases not matched to a gene. This CDR3 comprises 16 residues. CDR3 nucleotide sequence: TGTGCCAGCAGCCCCCCGACTAGCGGGAGCCCAGATACGCAGTATTTT. Its translation is CASSPPTSGSPDTQYF. Complete variable domain (other parts from reference TRBV7-9 and TRBJ2-3): DTGVSQNPRHKITKRGQNVTFRCDPISEHNRLYWYRQTLGQGPEFLTYFQNEAQLEKSRLLSDRFSAERPKGSFSTLEIQRTEQGDSAMYLCASSPPTSGSPDTQYFGPGTRLTVL.

The V and J genes are TRBV10-1 and TRBJ2-3, with 7 bases aligning to TRBD2. The V gene's germline CDR1 is WNHNN and CDR2 SYGVQD (reference sequence). J lost 5 bases, V lost 0 bases, and 5 bases had no gene match. The CDR3 is 15 amino acids. The CDR3 DNA follows: TGCGCCAGCAGTGAGTCGGTGGTAGCGGGAGATACGCAGTATTTT. Its protein is CASSESVVAGDTQYF.

The V and J genes are TRBV7-6 and TRBJ2-7; 10 nucleotides match TRBD1. The V gene end was trimmed by 8 bases and the J gene end by 2 bases; junction bases not matched to a gene: 6. The CDR3 is 14 residues long. Germline V gives CDR1 SGHVS, CDR2 FNYEAQ. CDR3 sequence: CASGSGTGAYEQYF. As DNA, the CDR3 is TGTGCCAGCGGCTCGGGGACAGGGGCCTACGAGCAGTACTTC. Supplemented by reference TRBV7-6 and TRBJ2-7, the full variable domain reads GAGVSQSPRYKVTKRGQDVALRCDPISGHVSLYWYRQALGQGPEFLTYFNYEAQQDKSGLPNDRFSAERPEGSISTLTIQRTEQRDSAMYRCASGSGTGAYEQYFGPGTRLTVT.

This clone was picked up one time. The chain recombines TRBV18 with TRBJ1-1; possibly TRBD1 for D (6 bases). CDR1 and CDR2 (germline): KGHSH, LQKENI. V was cut by 3 bases and J by 4 bases, with 18 bases left in between. This CDR3 spans 16 amino acids. The CDR3 loop reads CASSPQDAGAPTEAFF. For the CDR3, the DNA is TGTGCCAGCTCACCCCAAGATGCAGGGGCGCCCACTGAAGCTTTCTTT.

This clone was recorded a few times. The V and J genes are TRBV10-2 and TRBJ1-1; the match to TRBD1 covers 7 bases. The germline CDR1 and CDR2 sequences are WSHSY and SAAADI. This CDR3 has 13 amino acids. V trimming: 2 bases; J trimming: 8 bases; junction bases outside the gene matches: 5. CDR3 sequence reads: CASSETGDGEAFF. The CDR3 region has the DNA TGCGCCAGCAGTGAGACAGGGGACGGAGAAGCTTTCTTT.

The V call is TRBV4-1, the J call TRBJ2-1; 10 nucleotides line up with TRBD2. Trimming removed 2 bases from V and 5 bases from J; junction bases left unmatched: 6. This CDR3 is 16 amino acids long. The germline CDR1 and CDR2 sequences are MGHRA and YSYEKL. CDR3 sequence: CASSQPGLARHNEQFF. CDR3 nucleotide sequence: TGCGCCAGCAGCCAACCGGGACTAGCGAGGCACAATGAGCAGTTCTTC.